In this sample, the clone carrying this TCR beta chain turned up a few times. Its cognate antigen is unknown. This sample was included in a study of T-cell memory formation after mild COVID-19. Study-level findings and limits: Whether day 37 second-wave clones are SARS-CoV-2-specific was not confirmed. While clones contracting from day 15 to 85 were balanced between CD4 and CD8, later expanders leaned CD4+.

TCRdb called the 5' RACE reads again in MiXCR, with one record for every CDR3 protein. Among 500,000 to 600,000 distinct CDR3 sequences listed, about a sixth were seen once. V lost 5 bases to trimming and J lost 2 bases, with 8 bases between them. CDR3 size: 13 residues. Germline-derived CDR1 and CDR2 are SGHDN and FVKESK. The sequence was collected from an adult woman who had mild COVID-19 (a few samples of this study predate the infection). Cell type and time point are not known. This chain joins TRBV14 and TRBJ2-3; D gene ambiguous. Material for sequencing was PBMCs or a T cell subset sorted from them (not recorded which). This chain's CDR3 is CASSGPYTDTQYF. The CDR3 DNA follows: TGTGCCAGCAGCGGCCCATACACAGATACGCAGTATTTT.